Shown below are 3 T cell receptor beta chains from a single sample sequenced in a study of OX40 agonist ivuxolimab in advanced cancers. Generated by immunoSEQ multiplex PCR, the TCRdb table keeps only in-frame clones and is missing some. In the table there are about 60,000 clones, over 80% of which are singletons. Sequenced material: CD4+ or CD8+ T cells sorted from blood, taken in a trial of the OX40 agonist ivuxolimab. The receptor set was obtained from an adult with an advanced solid tumor such as melanoma, head and neck, liver or kidney cancer.

The V and J genes are TRBV6-6 and TRBJ1-2; possible D gene TRBD1, 6 bases. The CDR3 extends over 13 amino acids. The V gene's germline CDR1 is MNHNY and CDR2 SVGAGI (reference sequence). Trimming cost V 2 bases and J 6 bases, with 10 bases left between them. CDR3 sequence (DNA): TGTGCCAGCAGTTACCGGACAGCCGATGGCTACACCTTC. It is translated as CASSYRTADGYTF.

This clone was recorded once. The chain combines TRBV7-2 with TRBJ2-1; weak D call: TRBD2 (6 bases). Trimming shortened V by 4 bases and J by 2 bases, and 18 bases separated the two germline ends. The CDR3 is 17 residues long. CDR1 SGHTA and CDR2 FQGNSA come from the germline V gene. CDR3 in amino acids: CASSSEGAGGTYNEQFF. The DNA of the CDR3 is TGTGCCAGCAGCTCCGAGGGAGCGGGTGGAACCTACAATGAGCAGTTCTTC.

The chain employs TRBV30 and TRBJ2-1; 10 positions agree with TRBD2. CDR3 length equals 15 residues. The J segment lost 6 bases and the V segment lost 3 bases, leaving 8 bases of the junction unmatched. The germline CDR1 and CDR2 sequences are GTSNPN and SVGIG (reference sequence). For the CDR3, the DNA is TGTGCCTGGAGCCCAGCGGGAGGGGGGGTCAATGAGCAGTTCTTC. Amino acid sequence: CAWSPAGGGVNEQFF. Full variable domain (outside the CDR3, taken from reference TRBV30 and TRBJ2-1): SQTIHQWPATLVQPVGSPLSLECTVEGTSNPNLYWYRQAAGRGLQLLFYSVGIGQISSEVPQNLSASRPQDRQFILSSKKLLLSDSGFYLCAWSPAGGGVNEQFFGPGTRLTVL.